A single sample is the source of the 15 T cell receptor beta chains below, sequenced in a study of T cell responses to AZD1222 COVID-19 vaccine. This table comes from immunoSEQ multiplex PCR, and its TCRdb copy is limited to in-frame clones, with some not included. The data contain around 180,000 clones, over 75% of them singletons. The starting material was peripheral blood, obtained on day 0 of AZD1222 vaccination. All receptors derive from an adult in good health.

The J gene is TRBJ2-5, the V gene TRBV7-9; D possibly corresponds to TRBD1 (6 bases). The CDR3 runs 15 residues. Germline lookup yields CDR1 SEHNR and CDR2 FQNEAQ (reference sequence). Trimming stripped 1 base from V and 3 bases from J, with 12 bases between. The DNA for the CDR3 is TGTGCCAGCAGCTTAGGCCACAGGGATAAAGAGACCCAGTACTTC. It codes for CASSLGHRDKETQYF.

On this clone itself: A read error may produce the germline difference seen at one junction end. The rearrangement joins TRBV2 to TRBJ2-3; the match to TRBD1 covers 12 bases. The CDR3 has 14 residues. Germline CDR1 reads SNHLY; CDR2 reads FYNNEI. The CDR3 reads CASREEVTGTGGYF. CDR3 nucleotide sequence: TGTGCCAGCAGGGAAGAAGTAACCGGGACAGGGGGCTATTTT.

Here the CDR3 reads CASSTLAANEQFF. The DNA of the CDR3 is TGTGCCAGCAGCACACTAGCGGCAAATGAGCAGTTCTTC. The chain recombines TRBV7-2 with TRBJ2-1; 8 nucleotides agree with TRBD2. This CDR3 is built from 13 residues. Germline CDR1 is SGHTA and CDR2 is FQGNSA. V lost 5 bases and J lost 7; bases outside the gene matches: 4.

The rearrangement uses TRBV7-2 and TRBJ2-7; D unclear. The CDR3 runs 13 residues. Per germline, CDR1 SGHTA and CDR2 FQGNSA. V lost 4 bases and J lost 0, with 7 bases in between. The CDR3 DNA sequence: TGTGCCAGCAGCTCCAAGTCCTCCTACGAGCAGTACTTC. Translating gives CASSSKSSYEQYF.

This chain connects TRBV11-2 to TRBJ1-3; D possibly corresponds to TRBD1 (5 bases). The germline CDR1 and CDR2 sequences are SGHAT and FQNNGV. This CDR3 contains 16 residues. Trimming removed 3 bases from V and 0 bases from J, with 12 bases in between. The CDR3 coding sequence is TGTGCCAGCAGCTTGAGGGGAGTCAGCTCTGGAAACACCATATATTTT. It encodes CASSLRGVSSGNTIYF. Variable domain in full (rest from reference TRBV11-2 and TRBJ1-3): EAGVAQSPRYKIIEKRQSVAFWCNPISGHATLYWYQQILGQGPKLLIQFQNNGVVDDSQLPKDRFSAERLKGVDSTLKIQPAKLEDSAVYLCASSLRGVSSGNTIYFGEGSWLTVV.

The chain is built from TRBV19 and TRBJ2-1; tentatively, D is TRBD1 (6 bases). This CDR3 is built from 15 residues. Germline CDR1 and CDR2: LNHDA and SQIVND (reference sequence). V dropped 9 bases and J dropped 0 bases, with 15 bases sitting between them. CDR3 residues: CASRTGQSSYNEQFF. The CDR3 nucleotides are TGTGCCAGCCGGACCGGACAGAGCTCCTACAATGAGCAGTTCTTC.

The chain combines TRBV27 with TRBJ2-7; D perhaps matches TRBD2 (6 bases). From germline, CDR1 is MNHEY and CDR2 SMNVEV (reference sequence). Trimming cost V 2 bases and J 4 bases, with 9 bases left between them. The CDR3 is 13 amino acids. The CDR3 nucleotides are TGTGCCAGCAGTTTAAGGGCGGGGTACGAGCAGTACTTC. Its protein is CASSLRAGYEQYF.

This chain joins TRBV12-3 or TRBV12-4 and TRBJ2-7; no firm D call. V was pared by 5 bases and J by 6 bases, with 14 bases between. CDR3 size: 13 residues. The CDR3 spells CASSNDPRVEQYF. The DNA for the CDR3 is TGTGCCAGCAGTAACGACCCCCGCGTCGAGCAGTACTTC.

With respect to this clone: Sequence at one end of the junction differs from germline and may be a read error. The chain couples TRBV7-7 to TRBJ2-2, with D tentatively TRBD1 (7 bases). The CDR3 sequence is 15 residues long. The germline CDR1 and CDR2 sequences are SSHAT and FNYEAQ (reference sequence). This CDR3 is CASSGGTANTGELFF. CDR3 in DNA: TGTGCTAGCAGCGGCGGGACAGCGAACACCGGGGAGCTGTTTTTT.

The J gene is TRBJ2-1, the V gene TRBV12-3 or TRBV12-4; D gene ambiguous. The CDR3 contains 13 residues. The V end was cut by 4 bases, the J end by 13 bases, with 17 bases between. The CDR3 is CASSSLETTIQFF. CDR3 DNA: TGTGCCAGCAGTTCCCTCGAGACAACCATCCAGTTCTTC.

V gene TRBV24-1 combines with J gene TRBJ2-7, with D hard to call. CDR3 length: 14 residues. V lost 1 base and J 3 bases, leaving 9 bases between the germline ends. Germline V CDR1 and CDR2: KGHDR, SFDVKD. The CDR3 DNA sequence: TGTGCCACCAGTGATTTTAAAGACGGCTACGAGCAGTACTTC. It specifies CATSDFKDGYEQYF.

This chain's CDR3 is CASRDSGTTDTQYF. Here the CDR3 DNA reads TGTGCCAGTAGAGATTCGGGGACCACAGATACGCAGTATTTT. This chain links TRBV19 with TRBJ2-3; D may match TRBD1 or TRBD2 (5 bases each). Trimming removed 6 bases from V and 2 bases from J, with 12 bases in between. The CDR3 is made up of 14 amino acids. The V gene's germline CDR1 is LNHDA and CDR2 SQIVND (reference sequence).

J is TRBJ1-4 and V is TRBV28; D is unresolved. The CDR3 length is 13 residues. V dropped 3 bases and J dropped 6 bases, with 8 bases sitting between them. Germline-derived CDR1 and CDR2 are MDHEN and SYDVKM. The CDR3 spells CASSLGTYEKLFF. The CDR3, as DNA: TGTGCCAGCAGTTTGGGCACTTATGAAAAACTGTTTTTT.

In this sample, this clone turned up once. This chain uses TRBV6-4 with TRBJ2-7; D is perhaps TRBD2 (6 bases). CDR1 is MRHNA, CDR2 SNTAGT, per germline. V lost 2 bases and J lost 3, with 14 bases in between. There are 15 residues in the CDR3. The CDR3 DNA is TGTGCCAGCAGTGACCCGTGGGGGGTTTGCTACGAGCAGTACGTC. As protein: CASSDPWGVCYEQYV.

This clone has a single count. This sequence joins TRBV7-6 and TRBJ2-1; D ambiguous. There are 14 residues in the CDR3. Trimming shortened V by 3 bases and J by 6 bases, and 12 bases separated the two germline ends. Germline lookup yields CDR1 SGHVS and CDR2 FNYEAQ. CDR3 in amino acids: CASSFGSVGNEQFF. CDR3 bases: TGTGCCAGCAGCTTTGGGTCCGTTGGCAATGAGCAGTTCTTC.